This entry concerns a single TCR beta chain. The sample holds other DNA sequences that translate to the same CDR3. Specified time point: late/post reinfection, 12 to 24 weeks after detection. TCR sequencing was done directly ex vivo on sorted cells, without expansion in vitro. The entry originates in a study of memory CD8 T cells in hepatitis C reinfection. V was cut by 8 bases and J by 0 bases, with 13 bases left in between. The CDR3 consists of 14 residues. Germline assignment: CDR1 MNHEY and CDR2 SMNVEV (reference sequence). This table comes from immunoSEQ multiplex PCR, and its TCRdb copy is limited to in-frame clones, with some not included. The table shows some 44,000 clones, with roughly 89% occurring only once.

The sequencing input was naive CD8+ T cells sorted from blood. The chain recombines TRBV27 with TRBJ1-1; D is perhaps TRBD1 (6 bases). The origin of this receptor is a man between 18 and 29 years old with hepatitis C virus infection. DNA of the CDR3: TGTGCCAGCTCACCGGGGGGGCTGAACACTGAAGCTTTCTTT. Translation: CASSPGGLNTEAFF.